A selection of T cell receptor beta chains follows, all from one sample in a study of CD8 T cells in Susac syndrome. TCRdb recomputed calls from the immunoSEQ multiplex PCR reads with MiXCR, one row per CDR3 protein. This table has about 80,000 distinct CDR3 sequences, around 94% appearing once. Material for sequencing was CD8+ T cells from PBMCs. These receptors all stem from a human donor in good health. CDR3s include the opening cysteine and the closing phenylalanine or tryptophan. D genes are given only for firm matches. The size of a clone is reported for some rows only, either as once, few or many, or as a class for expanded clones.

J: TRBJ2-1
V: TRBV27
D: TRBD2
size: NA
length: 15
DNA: TGTGCCAGCAGTTCTGGGACTAGCTCCTACAATGAGCAGTTCTTC
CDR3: CASSSGTSSYNEQFF

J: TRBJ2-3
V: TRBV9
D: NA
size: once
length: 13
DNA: TGTGCCAGCAGCCCTAGGCAGACAGATACGCAGTATTTT
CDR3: CASSPRQTDTQYF

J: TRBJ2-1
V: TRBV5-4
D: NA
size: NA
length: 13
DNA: TGTGCCAGCAGCTTGCGCGGCAGGGTTGAGCAGTTCTTC
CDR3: CASSLRGRVEQFF

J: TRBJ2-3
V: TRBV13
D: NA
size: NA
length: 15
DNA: TGTGCCAGCAGCCTCGGAGCAGGGTCCCCAGATACGCAGTATTTT
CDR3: CASSLGAGSPDTQYF

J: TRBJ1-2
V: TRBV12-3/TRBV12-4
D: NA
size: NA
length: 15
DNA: TGTGCCAGCAGTTTATCTGGCAGTGGGCCATATGGCTACACCTTC
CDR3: CASSLSGSGPYGYTF

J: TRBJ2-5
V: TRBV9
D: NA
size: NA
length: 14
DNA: TGTGCCAGCAGCGTAGGGGGCAGCCTAGAGACCCAGTACTTC
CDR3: CASSVGGSLETQYF

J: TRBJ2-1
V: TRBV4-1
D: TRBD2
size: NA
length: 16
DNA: TGCGCCAGCAGCCAAAATAGCGGGGGGACCTACAATGAGCAGTTCTTC
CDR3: CASSQNSGGTYNEQFF

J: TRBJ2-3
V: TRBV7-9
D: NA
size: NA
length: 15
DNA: TGTGCCAGCAGCTTAGTCACTGGACCCGCAGATACGCAGTATTTT
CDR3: CASSLVTGPADTQYF

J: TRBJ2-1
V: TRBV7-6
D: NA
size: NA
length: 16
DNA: TGTGCCAGCAGCTCCGCCTTTCAGGACGGCTACAATGAGCAGTTCTTC
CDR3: CASSSAFQDGYNEQFF

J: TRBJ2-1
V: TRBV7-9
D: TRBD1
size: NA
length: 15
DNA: TGTGCCAGCAGCCAGGGACAGGGGGCGATGCCAGAGCAGTTCTTC
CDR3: CASSQGQGAMPEQFF

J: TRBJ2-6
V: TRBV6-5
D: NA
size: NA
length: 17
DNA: TGTGCCAGCAGTTCGTGGACAGAGGTCTCTGGGGCCAACGTCCTGACTTTC
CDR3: CASSSWTEVSGANVLTF

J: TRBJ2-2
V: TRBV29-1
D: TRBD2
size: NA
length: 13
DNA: TGCAGCGTTAGACTAGCGGAGACCGGGGAGCTGTTTTTT
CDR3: CSVRLAETGELFF

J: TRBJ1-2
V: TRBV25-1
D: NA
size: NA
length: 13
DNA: TGTGCCAGCAGTGATGCGGTGCACTATGGCTACACCTTC
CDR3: CASSDAVHYGYTF

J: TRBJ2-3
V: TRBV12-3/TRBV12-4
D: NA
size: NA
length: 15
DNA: TGTGCCAGCAGTTTAAGACAGCTCATCACAGATACGCAGTATTTT
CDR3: CASSLRQLITDTQYF

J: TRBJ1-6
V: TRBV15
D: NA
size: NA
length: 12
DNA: TGTGCCACCGGAAAGGGCGGTTCACCCCTCCACTTT
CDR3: CATGKGGSPLHF

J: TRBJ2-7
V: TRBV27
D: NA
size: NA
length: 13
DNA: TGTGCCAGCACCACTCCTACAGGGCACGAGCAGTACTTC
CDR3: CASTTPTGHEQYF

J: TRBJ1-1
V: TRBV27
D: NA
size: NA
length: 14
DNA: TGTGCCAGCAGTACCATCTCACCGAACACTGAAGCTTTCTTT
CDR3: CASSTISPNTEAFF

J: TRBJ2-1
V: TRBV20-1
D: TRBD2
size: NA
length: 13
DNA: TGCAGGGCTAGCGGGAGGGCCTACAATGAGCAGTTCTTC
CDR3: CRASGRAYNEQFF

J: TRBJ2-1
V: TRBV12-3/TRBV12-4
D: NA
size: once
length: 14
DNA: TGTGCCAGCAGTTTACGTAAGGATTTCAATGAGCAGTTCTTC
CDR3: CASSLRKDFNEQFF

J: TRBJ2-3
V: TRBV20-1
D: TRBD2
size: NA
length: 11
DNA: TGCAGTGCCCAAGGACTAGGGACGCAGTATTTT
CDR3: CSAQGLGTQYF

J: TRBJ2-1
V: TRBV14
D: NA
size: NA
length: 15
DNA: TGTGCCAGCAGCCATAAGACAGCCTCCTACAATGAGCAGTTCTTC
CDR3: CASSHKTASYNEQFF

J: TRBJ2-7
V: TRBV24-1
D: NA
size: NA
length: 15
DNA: TGTGCCACCAGTGATTTATGTCACATAAACTACGAGCAGTACTTC
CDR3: CATSDLCHINYEQYF

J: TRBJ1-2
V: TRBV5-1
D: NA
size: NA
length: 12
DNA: TGCGCCAGCAGCTTGGTCGGGGGCGCCGGCACCTTC
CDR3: CASSLVGGAGTF

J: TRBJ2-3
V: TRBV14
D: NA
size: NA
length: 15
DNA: TGTGCCAGCAGCCAAGGACTAGGTTCGGCCGATACGCAGTATTTT
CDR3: CASSQGLGSADTQYF

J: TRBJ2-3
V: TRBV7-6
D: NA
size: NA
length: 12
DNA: TGTGCCAGCAGCCCGCAGACAGATACGCAGTATTTT
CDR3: CASSPQTDTQYF

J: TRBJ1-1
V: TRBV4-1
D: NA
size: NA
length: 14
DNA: TGCGCCAGCAGCCGGGACGGGGACTGGACTGAAGCTTTCTTT
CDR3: CASSRDGDWTEAFF

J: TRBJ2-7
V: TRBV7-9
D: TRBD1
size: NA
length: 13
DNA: TGTGCCAGCAGCCCCCCCGACAGGGACGAGCAGTACTTC
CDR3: CASSPPDRDEQYF

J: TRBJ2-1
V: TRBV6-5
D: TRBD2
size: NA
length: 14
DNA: TGTGCCAGCATCGGGACTAGCGGCTACAATGAGCAGTTCTTC
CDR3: CASIGTSGYNEQFF

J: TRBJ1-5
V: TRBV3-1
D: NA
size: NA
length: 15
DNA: TGTGCCAGCAGCCAAGTTTGGGGGGGCAATCAGCCCCAGCATTTT
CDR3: CASSQVWGGNQPQHF

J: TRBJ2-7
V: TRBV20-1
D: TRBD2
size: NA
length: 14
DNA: TGCAGTGCCTCTACTAGCGGGGGGGCTTACGAGCAGTACTTC
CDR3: CSASTSGGAYEQYF

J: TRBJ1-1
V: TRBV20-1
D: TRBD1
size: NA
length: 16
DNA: TGCAGTGCTAGAGACATTCGGACAGGAAGGAACACTGAAGCTTTCTTT
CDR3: CSARDIRTGRNTEAFF

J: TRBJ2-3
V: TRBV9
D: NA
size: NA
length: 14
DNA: TGTGCCAGCAGCGCCCGTACAGGCGTAGATACGCAGTATTTT
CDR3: CASSARTGVDTQYF

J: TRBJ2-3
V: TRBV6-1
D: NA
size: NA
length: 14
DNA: TGTGCCAGCAGGTTGACAGTCAGCACAGATACGCAGTATTTT
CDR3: CASRLTVSTDTQYF